These 2 T cell receptor beta chains originate from one sample sequenced in a study of PD-1 blockade in classical Hodgkin lymphoma. Profiling relied on immunoSEQ multiplex PCR, and the TCRdb table lists in-frame clones only, not all of them. The table lists over 15,000 clones, around four fifths of them singletons. All the patients suffered relapse after autologous stem cell transplantation, and brentuximab vedotin exposure differed. The material was peripheral blood mononuclear cells (PBMCs), obtained before the second cycle of nivolumab. These receptors were collected from a human donor with classical Hodgkin lymphoma.

The chain joins TRBV27 to TRBJ2-7, with TRBD1 identical over 7 bases. Trimming removed 3 bases from V and 4 bases from J; junction bases left unmatched: 9. Germline values: CDR1 MNHEY, CDR2 SMNVEV (reference sequence). There are 15 residues in the CDR3. In DNA, the CDR3 is TGTGCCAGCAGTTTGAGGGGGACAGAATTTTACGAGCAGTACTTC. Protein sequence: CASSLRGTEFYEQYF.

The V call is TRBV9, the J call TRBJ1-2; 10 bases agree with TRBD1. The CDR3 contains 15 residues. Trimming cost V 4 bases and J 8 bases; bases outside gene matches: 11. Germline V gives CDR1 SGDLS, CDR2 YYNGEE. In nucleotides, the CDR3 is TGTGCCAGCAGCCCGTGGACAGGGGGTACGATCGGCTACACCTTC. It encodes CASSPWTGGTIGYTF.